The present entry profiles one TCR beta chain with its context. Its specificity is unknown. The same CDR3 also results from other DNA sequences found in this sample. Repertoires were generated with immunoSEQ multiplex PCR, while TCRdb's copy carries only in-frame clones and drops some. The sample carries about 1.1 million clones, about 72% recorded once. This sample is part of a study of shared clonotypes between healthy human individuals. Study information: Donors were a couple of women and three men aged 18 to 49. Overall study results and limits: Sequencing depth was predicted to influence how clonotypes are shared among donors. Among the subsets, naive ones generally showed larger estimated richness than memory ones.

Splitting the CD4+ cells yielded a CD45RA+ naive subset and a CD45RA-negative memory subset. Trimming cost V 6 bases and J 3 bases, with 9 bases left between them. CDR3 length: 12 amino acids. Looked up from germline, CDR1 is SNHLY and CDR2 is FYNNEI. Sequencing input: memory CD4+ T cells from PBMCs. The subset is: CD45RA-negative fraction. This clonotype was obtained from a man aged 18 to 30 in good health. Some clones in this sample may be carry-over from other donors' samples. The rearrangement links TRBV2 to TRBJ2-7, with D unresolved. CDR3 sequence (DNA): TGTGCCAGCAGGGTGGATTTCTACGAGCAGTACTTC. This sequence encodes CASRVDFYEQYF.